These 26 T cell receptor beta chains came from one sample sequenced in a study (dated by TCRdb to between 2015 and 2016). Library method: 5' RACE. The sequencer listed for this sample is Illumina MiSeq. The public reads were reanalyzed by TCRdb: fastp trimming at Q25, MiXCR alignment, in-frame beta chains only. Every CDR3 protein is listed once, alongside the most common genes and DNA of its rows. Across this sample there are about 7,200 distinct CDR3 sequences, with 35% to 50% seen only once. Clones ranked in the top ten supply approximately 4% of the sample. The sample was memory CD4+ T cells sorted from blood. The sample's cell subset or site label, in plain terms: memory CD4+ T cells, CD4+CD45RO+CD25-. The receptors here all came from a female donor with breast cancer.

This chain links TRBV7-2 with TRBJ2-3; TRBD2 matches 15 bases. V trimming: 10 bases; J trimming: 0 bases; junction bases outside the gene matches: 8. This CDR3 comprises 17 residues. Germline loops: CDR1 SGHTA, CDR2 FQGNSA. CDR3: CATVWGLAGGSTDTQYF. CDR3 DNA sequence: TGTGCCACCGTTTGGGGACTAGCGGGAGGTAGCACAGATACGCAGTATTTT.

This chain connects TRBV30 to TRBJ2-1; the D is unclear. Germline CDR1 and CDR2: GTSNPN and SVGIG (reference sequence). The V and J ends lost 4 bases and 7 bases respectively, with 14 bases between them. This CDR3 spans 13 amino acids. CDR3 residues: CAWTVGNRNEQFF. The CDR3 DNA reads as TGTGCCTGGACAGTTGGTAACAGAAATGAGCAGTTCTTC.

V gene TRBV12-3 or TRBV12-4 combines with J gene TRBJ2-1; the D call may be TRBD1 or TRBD2 (6 bases each). Trimming stripped 6 bases from V and 7 bases from J, with 19 bases between. The CDR3 is 15 amino acids. The CDR3 bases are TGTGCCAGCAGACCCCACCGGGGGCCTGAAAATGAGCAGTTCTTC. Residues: CASRPHRGPENEQFF.

The chain is built from TRBV7-2 and TRBJ2-3, with a possible D match to TRBD1 (7 bases). Trimming removed 5 bases at V and 6 bases at J, with 12 bases between. The CDR3 sequence is 13 residues long. Per the germline V gene, CDR1 is SGHTA and CDR2 is FQGNSA. The CDR3 region has the DNA TGTGCCAGCAGCGCGGGACAGAAGGATACGCAGTATTTT. It specifies CASSAGQKDTQYF.

The chain has TRBV12-3 or TRBV12-4 and TRBJ2-5; no clear D gene. The V end lost 3 bases, the J end lost 2 bases, and 10 bases lay between the germline ends. This CDR3 comprises 14 residues. The CDR3 region has the DNA TGTGCCAGCAGTTTGCAGGAAACACAAGAGACCCAGTACTTC. Translated: CASSLQETQETQYF.

The chain joins TRBV6-6 to TRBJ1-1; 9 bases agree with TRBD1. V lost 6 bases to trimming and J lost 1 base; unmatched junction nucleotides: 6. From germline, CDR1 is MNHNY and CDR2 SVGAGI (reference sequence). This CDR3 comprises 15 residues. CDR3 DNA sequence: TGTGCCAGCAGCCGGGACAGGGATCGGAACACTGAAGCTTTCTTT. Encoded protein: CASSRDRDRNTEAFF.

This clonotype is termed medium-sized. The J gene is TRBJ1-1, the V gene TRBV6-1; the D gene is possibly TRBD1 (6 bases). CDR1 is MNHNS and CDR2 is SASEGT in the germline V gene. V lost 6 bases to trimming and J lost 0 bases, with 14 bases between them. CDR3 size: 15 residues. CDR3 DNA: TGTGCCAGCAGGGGCAAACAGGGACTGAACACTGAAGCTTTCTTT. The encoded protein is CASRGKQGLNTEAFF.

The CDR3 spells CASSPRGPDRETQYF. For the CDR3, the DNA is TGTGCCAGCAGCCCAAGGGGACCTGATAGGGAGACCCAGTACTTC. V usage is TRBV9 and J usage is TRBJ2-5; the D call may be TRBD1 or TRBD2 (5 bases each). Germline lookup yields CDR1 SGDLS and CDR2 YYNGEE. The CDR3 loop spans 15 amino acids. The V end was cut by 4 bases, the J end by 5 bases, with 18 bases between.

This clonotype occurred a few times. This chain uses TRBV6-6 with TRBJ1-5; D call uncertain. The CDR3 length is 13 residues. Germline V gives CDR1 MNHNY, CDR2 SVGAGI (reference sequence). V shed 0 bases and J shed 5 bases, with 5 bases lying between them. The CDR3 coding sequence is TGTGCCAGCAGTTACTCGGCCTATCAGCCCCAGCATTTT. Translating it yields CASSYSAYQPQHF.

In its sample, this clonotype is medium-sized. CDR3 DNA: TGTGCCAGCAGTCGAGGCCTCTCCTACGAGCAGTACTTC. Protein sequence: CASSRGLSYEQYF. The V and J genes are TRBV28 and TRBJ2-7; D gene unclear. V dropped 5 bases and J dropped 0 bases, with 8 bases sitting between them. CDR3 length equals 13 residues. Germline assignment: CDR1 MDHEN and CDR2 SYDVKM.

By its share, this clonotype is medium-sized. The CDR3 protein is CASSLMNTEAFF. In DNA form, the CDR3 reads TGTGCCAGCAGCTTAATGAACACTGAAGCTTTCTTT. The rearrangement uses TRBV7-9 and TRBJ1-1; no reliable D call. CDR1 and CDR2 from the germline V gene are SEHNR and FQNEAQ (reference sequence). Trimming removed 2 bases from V and 0 bases from J, with 1 base in between. This CDR3 is built from 12 residues.

Points on this clonotype: No DNA is shown, since the ends of the CDR3 on it are uncertain; the CDR3 is the one TCRdb lists. The V and J genes are TRBV2 and TRBJ1-5; the DNA was not compared with TRBD1, the D call given in the table. Germline CDR1 and CDR2: SNHLY and FYNNEI. From its first to its last residue, the CDR3 has 23 amino acids. The chain's CDR3 is CASSFYICSARDSPGRGNQPQHF.

This chain connects TRBV7-9 to TRBJ1-1, with D unclear. This CDR3 is built from 13 residues. Germline V gene data show CDR1 as SEHNR and CDR2 as FQNEAQ (reference sequence). The germline V and J ends were trimmed by 5 bases and 5 bases, with 12 bases remaining between them. The CDR3 sequence: CASSLSRETEAFF. The CDR3 coding sequence is TGTGCCAGCAGCCTATCGAGGGAGACTGAAGCTTTCTTT.

In its sample, this clonotype is medium-sized. The rearrangement links TRBV6-5 to TRBJ1-3; 7 nucleotides align to TRBD1. The V segment lost 6 bases and the J segment 4 bases; nucleotides outside the gene matches: 6. Germline loops: CDR1 MNHEY, CDR2 SVGAGI. The CDR3 is 14 residues long. The CDR3: CASSPDRKGNTIYF. The CDR3 DNA sequence: TGTGCCAGCAGCCCGGACAGGAAGGGAAACACCATATATTTT.

This clonotype has more than one count but fewer than ten. This rearrangement joins TRBV7-2 to TRBJ2-7; 7 nucleotides match TRBD2. The V and J ends lost 2 bases and 6 bases, in that order; junction bases with no gene match: 13. CDR1 SGHTA and CDR2 FQGNSA come from the germline V gene. The CDR3 sequence is 16 residues long. In DNA, the CDR3 is TGTGCCAGCAGCTTATCGGGTAGGGGCGGGAGCCGCGAGCAGTACTTC. As protein: CASSLSGRGGSREQYF.

Notes on this clonotype: Mismatch with germline at one junction end may stem from a read error. V gene TRBV20-1 combines with J gene TRBJ1-4; D ambiguous. This CDR3 is 13 amino acids long. The germline CDR1 and CDR2 sequences are DFQATT and SNEGSKA (reference sequence). DNA of the CDR3: TGCAGGGCTATCCTGACGGGAGGGGAAAAACTGTTTTTT. Amino acids: CRAILTGGEKLFF.

This CDR3 is CSAFQRETGTDTQYF. CDR3 in DNA: TGCAGTGCTTTTCAACGGGAGACGGGGACAGATACGCAGTATTTT. The chain recombines TRBV20-1 with TRBJ2-3; a possible D gene is TRBD2 (6 bases). The V and J ends lost 5 bases and 3 bases respectively, with 18 bases between them. This CDR3 spans 15 amino acids. CDR1 is DFQATT and CDR2 is SNEGSKA in the germline V gene (reference sequence).

This clonotype was recorded a few times. V gene TRBV7-3 combines with J gene TRBJ2-2; D is ambiguous. The CDR3 consists of 14 residues. Trimming took off 2 bases at V and 3 bases at J, with 7 bases between the two ends. Germline V lookup: CDR1 SGHTA, CDR2 FQGTGA. The CDR3 nucleotides read TGTGCCAGCAGCTTACTGACTCACACCGGGGAGCTGTTTTTT. It yields the protein CASSLLTHTGELFF.

The V call is TRBV7-2, the J call TRBJ2-1; D possibly uses TRBD1 or TRBD2 (5 bases each). The CDR3 spans 14 residues. Looked up from germline, CDR1 is SGHTA and CDR2 is FQGNSA. The V end lost 3 bases, the J end lost 7 bases, and 13 bases lay between the germline ends. The CDR3 loop reads CASSLPGRRNEQFF. DNA of the CDR3: TGTGCCAGCAGCTTGCCGGGACGGAGGAATGAGCAGTTCTTC.

This clonotype is classed as medium-sized. The chain employs TRBV12-3 or TRBV12-4 and TRBJ2-7, with unresolved D. Trimming left V 2 bases short and J 3 bases short, with 8 bases between. This CDR3 has 13 amino acids. The CDR3 DNA sequence: TGTGCCAGCAGTTTAAGATCTAGCTACGAGCAGTACTTC. Protein product: CASSLRSSYEQYF.

Of note for this clonotype: The junction shows a germline mismatch at one end, possibly a read error. This chain uses TRBV18 with TRBJ1-4; D uncertain. The CDR3 is 15 residues long. The V gene's germline CDR1 is KGHSH and CDR2 LQKENI. CDR3 bases: TGTGCCAGCTCACCAGAATATGCAACTAATAAAAAACTGTTCTTT. Its translation is CASSPEYATNKKLFF.

By its share, this clonotype is medium-sized (0.01 to 0.1%). The gene calls are TRBV7-8 and TRBJ2-7; D call uncertain. The CDR3 has 14 residues. CDR1 SGHVS and CDR2 FQNEAQ come from the germline V gene. With 3 bases removed from V and 6 bases from J, the gap between germline ends came to 15 bases. DNA of the CDR3: TGTGCCAGCAGCTTGCTCGTGCGAGCCGCCGAGCAGTACTTC. It translates to CASSLLVRAAEQYF.

Within the sample, this clonotype is medium-sized. This chain links TRBV6-1 with TRBJ2-1; D is unresolved. Trimming removed 8 bases at V and 7 bases at J, with 12 bases between. Germline CDR1 reads MNHNS; CDR2 reads SASEGT. The CDR3 loop spans 12 amino acids. DNA of the CDR3: TGTGCCAGCTCCCGACAAGGAAATGAGCAGTTCTTC. Protein product: CASSRQGNEQFF.

A few counts support this clonotype. V gene TRBV20-1 combines with J gene TRBJ2-7; possible D gene TRBD2, 7 bases. The CDR3 has 13 residues. The germline gives CDR1 DFQATT, CDR2 SNEGSKA (reference sequence). V was cut by 8 bases and J by 5 bases, with 19 bases left in between. The CDR3 sequence: CSPGGRLDHEQYF. The CDR3 coding sequence is TGCAGTCCGGGGGGCAGGTTGGACCACGAGCAGTACTTC.

The rearrangement joins TRBV7-2 to TRBJ2-3; D is unresolved. The CDR3 loop spans 13 amino acids. The germline V gene encodes CDR1 SGHTA and CDR2 FQGNSA. Between the trimmed V and J ends, which lost 1 base and 7 bases, there was a span of 9 bases. The CDR3: CASSLEALNTQYF. The CDR3 DNA is TGTGCCAGCAGCTTAGAGGCCCTAAATACGCAGTATTTT.

This chain uses TRBV20-1 with TRBJ1-1; D is uncertain. V gave up 0 bases and J gave up 7 bases, with 18 bases separating them. Germline assignment: CDR1 DFQATT and CDR2 SNEGSKA (reference sequence). The length of the CDR3 is 15 residues. The CDR3 nucleotides read TGCAGTGCTAGAGATTTAACAGCCTGGCTTTATGAAGCTTTCTTT. Translating gives CSARDLTAWLYEAFF.